A selection of T cell receptor beta chains follows, all from one sample in a study of CD8 T cells in ankylosing spondylitis. MiXCR was run by TCRdb on the 5' RACE reads, yielding one entry per CDR3 protein. The data show 200,000 to 300,000 distinct CDR3 sequences, roughly a tenth seen once. Sequences were obtained from blood, either unsorted or a sorted T cell fraction (not recorded which). The source of these receptors is a male donor with ankylosing spondylitis or in good health (not recorded which). CDR3s include the opening cysteine and the closing phenylalanine or tryptophan. The D gene is left open where the match is weak. Size is stated for part of the rows, as once, few or many counts, or as a class when the clone is expanded.

-	-	TRBV4-1	TRBJ1-2	CASSQAAIVLNYGYTF	TGCGCCAGCAGCCAAGCGGCGATAGTATTAAACTATGGCTACACCTTC
-	many	TRBV12-3/TRBV12-4	TRBJ2-7	CASSSDGNLNEQYF	TGTGCCAGCAGTTCAGATGGGAATTTGAACGAGCAGTACTTC
-	many	TRBV29-1	TRBJ1-1	CSVKRGVLAEAFF	TGCAGCGTTAAACGGGGGGTACTTGCTGAAGCTTTCTTT
-	many	TRBV20-1	TRBJ2-7	CSARDQGRSYEQYF	TGCAGTGCTAGAGATCAAGGGAGGTCCTACGAGCAGTACTTC
TRBD2	once	TRBV10-3	TRBJ2-1	CAISGGSGGAIYNEQFF	TGTGCCATCTCGGGCGGTAGCGGGGGGGCCATCTACAATGAGCAGTTCTTC
TRBD2	many	TRBV7-2	TRBJ2-5	CASSLSGTSQETQYF	TGTGCCAGCAGCCTTTCCGGGACTAGCCAAGAGACCCAGTACTTC
TRBD1	many	TRBV27	TRBJ2-5	CASSRDRGETQYF	TGTGCCAGTTCCAGGGACAGGGGAGAGACCCAGTACTTC
TRBD1	many	TRBV7-2	TRBJ1-5	CASSWNPGQGARNQPQHF	TGTGCCAGCAGCTGGAATCCGGGACAGGGGGCCCGCAATCAGCCCCAGCATTTT
TRBD2	many	TRBV5-6	TRBJ2-7	CASSFPPLLAGAEQYF	TGTGCCAGCAGCTTTCCCCCCTTACTAGCGGGAGCGGAGCAGTACTTC
-	many	TRBV12-3/TRBV12-4	TRBJ1-6	CASSLITDNSPLHF	TGTGCCAGCAGTTTAATAACGGATAATTCACCCCTCCACTTT
-	many	TRBV6-5	TRBJ2-6	CASSYRRAVTGTGANVLTF	TGTGCCAGCAGTTATCGTCGCGCGGTGACGGGAACTGGGGCCAACGTCCTGACTTTC
-	many	TRBV9	TRBJ1-5	CASSADSANQPQHF	TGTGCCAGCAGCGCAGACAGTGCCAATCAGCCCCAGCATTTT
-	many	TRBV29-1	TRBJ1-2	CSVPGHHPHGYTF	TGCAGCGTTCCGGGACACCATCCCCATGGCTACACCTTC
-	many	TRBV4-1	TRBJ2-1	CASSQVLPNEQFF	TGCGCCAGCAGCCAAGTGCTGCCCAATGAGCAGTTCTTC
-	many	TRBV20-1	TRBJ1-1	CSASLPGGGKYTEAFF	TGCAGTGCTAGTCTCCCCGGGGGGGGGAAGTACACTGAAGCTTTCTTT